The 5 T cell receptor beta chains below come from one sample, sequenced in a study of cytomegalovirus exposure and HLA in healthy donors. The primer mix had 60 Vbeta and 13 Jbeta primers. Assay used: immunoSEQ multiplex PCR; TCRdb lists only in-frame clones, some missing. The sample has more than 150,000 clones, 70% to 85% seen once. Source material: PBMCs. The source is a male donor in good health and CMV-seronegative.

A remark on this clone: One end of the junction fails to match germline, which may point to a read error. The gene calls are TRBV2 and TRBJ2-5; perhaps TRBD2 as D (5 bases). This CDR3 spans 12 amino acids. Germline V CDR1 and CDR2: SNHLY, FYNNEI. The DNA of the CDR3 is TGTGCCAGCAGTCAGATTGGGAGCCCCGTGGACTTC. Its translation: CASSQIGSPVDF.

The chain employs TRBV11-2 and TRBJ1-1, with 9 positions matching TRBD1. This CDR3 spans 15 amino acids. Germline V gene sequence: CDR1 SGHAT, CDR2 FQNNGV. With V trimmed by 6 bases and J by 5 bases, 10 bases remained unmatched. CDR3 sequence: CASRGHRGRKTEAFF. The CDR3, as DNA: TGTGCCAGCAGGGGTCACAGGGGGCGAAAAACTGAAGCTTTCTTT.

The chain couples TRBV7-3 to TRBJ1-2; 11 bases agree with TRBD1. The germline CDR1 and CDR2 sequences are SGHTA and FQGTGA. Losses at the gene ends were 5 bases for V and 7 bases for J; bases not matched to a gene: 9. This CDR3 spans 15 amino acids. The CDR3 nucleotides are TGTGCCAGCAGCCAAGGAGGACAGGGGGCGATTGGCTACACCTTC. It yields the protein CASSQGGQGAIGYTF.

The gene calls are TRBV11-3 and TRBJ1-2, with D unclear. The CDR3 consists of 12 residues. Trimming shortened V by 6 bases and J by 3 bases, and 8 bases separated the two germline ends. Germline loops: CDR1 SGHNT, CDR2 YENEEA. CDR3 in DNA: TGTGCCAGCAGTGACGGGGACTATGGCTACACCTTC. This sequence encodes CASSDGDYGYTF.

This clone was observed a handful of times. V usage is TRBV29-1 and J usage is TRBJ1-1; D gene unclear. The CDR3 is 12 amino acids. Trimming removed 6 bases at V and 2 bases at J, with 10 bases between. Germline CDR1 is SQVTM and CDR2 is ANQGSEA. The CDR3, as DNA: TGCAGCGTACTTACCGCAAACACTGAAGCTTTCTTT. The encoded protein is CSVLTANTEAFF.